This is a list of T cell receptor beta chains from one sample in a study of T cell responses to AZD1222 COVID-19 vaccine. Clones were read by immunoSEQ multiplex PCR, and TCRdb kept only the in-frame ones, dropping some. Seen here are 150,000 to 200,000 clones, about nine tenths observed once, and the top ten hold over 1.3%. The sample in question was peripheral blood, obtained on day 0 of AZD1222 vaccination. The receptor set was obtained from an adult in good health. Each CDR3 is given with its conserved first and last residue. D genes are given only for firm matches. Some rows have no size entry. The others give once, few or many, or a class for an expanded clone.

>-|-|TRBV3-1/TRBV3-2|TRBJ2-7
TGTGCCAGCAGCCAAGGGATGTGGGGCGGCGGGGCCTACGAGCAGTACTTC
CASSQGMWGGGAYEQYF
>-|-|TRBV11-2|TRBJ2-3
TGTGCCAGCAGCTATAAGCGTAGTTGGGATACGCAGTATTTT
CASSYKRSWDTQYF
>-|-|TRBV6-5|TRBJ1-2
TGTGCCAGCAGAAATCCGGGGCCGGAGGGCTACACCTTC
CASRNPGPEGYTF
>-|TRBD2|TRBV27|TRBJ2-7
TGTGCCAGCAGCCCCCAGCCCGGACTAGGTTGGGGGGAGGAGCAGTACTTC
CASSPQPGLGWGEEQYF
>-|-|TRBV7-9|TRBJ1-2
TGTGCCAGCAGCCCCTTCGGGGGAGAGTACACCTTC
CASSPFGGEYTF
>-|-|TRBV30|TRBJ2-7
TGTGCCTGGAGTTCCTTCGGAGGGAGAAACGAGCAGTACTTC
CAWSSFGGRNEQYF
>-|-|TRBV10-3|TRBJ1-3
TGTGCCATCAGCCCCGAGGGGGACACCATATATTTT
CAISPEGDTIYF
>once|-|TRBV7-2|TRBJ2-7
TGTGCCAGCAGCGCACCCAGGGGTCCCTACGAGCAGTACTTC
CASSAPRGPYEQYF
>-|-|TRBV28|TRBJ2-2
TGTGCCAGCAGTTACGCAGGTGGGGGAAGCACCGGGGAGCTGTTTTTT
CASSYAGGGSTGELFF
>-|TRBD1|TRBV19|TRBJ2-7
TGTGCCAGTAGTATAGATGGGGACAGCCATCCGTACTTC
CASSIDGDSHPYF
>-|-|TRBV3-1/TRBV3-2|TRBJ1-1
TGTGCCAGCAGCCAATTGGGCCCTAACACTGAAGCTTTCTTT
CASSQLGPNTEAFF
>-|-|TRBV19|TRBJ2-2
TGTGCCAGTAGTCCCTACAGGGTCAACACCGGGGAGCTGTTTTTT
CASSPYRVNTGELFF
>-|TRBD2|TRBV5-4|TRBJ2-3
TGTGCCAGCAGCTTGGACGGGGGACTAGCGGGAGTTACGCAGTATTTT
CASSLDGGLAGVTQYF
>-|-|TRBV14|TRBJ1-6
TGTGCCAGCAGCCAAGATAATAGGGCGAGCTCCTATAATTCACCCCTCCACTTT
CASSQDNRASSYNSPLHF
>-|-|TRBV19|TRBJ1-2
TGTGCCAGCCACCCCCGGGACGGCAATGGCTACACCTTC
CASHPRDGNGYTF
>-|-|TRBV28|TRBJ1-1
TGTGCCAGCACCCCCTCCGACAGGAACACTGAAGCTTTCTTT
CASTPSDRNTEAFF